Each of the 13 T cell receptor beta chains below was sequenced from the same sample in a study of T cells expressing NK-cell markers. TCRdb re-analyzed the 5' RACE reads; it lists each CDR3 protein once, without DNA. There are 20,000 or so distinct CDR3 sequences in the sample, with roughly three fifths held by the top ten. Sequenced input: blood T cells: a sorted CD56 or NKG2C T cell subset, CD4+ or CD8+ T cells, or bulk PBMC T cells (not recorded which). These receptors were obtained from a man aged 18-75 years in good health.

The V and J genes are TRBV6-2 or TRBV6-3 and TRBJ2-7; TCRdb gives TRBD2 as the D gene, but with no DNA this cannot be confirmed. The germline V gene encodes CDR1 MNHEY and CDR2 SVGEGT. This CDR3 is 17 amino acids long. CDR3 sequence reads: CASSPFRGASASYEQYF.

V gene TRBV12-3 or TRBV12-4 combines with J gene TRBJ1-1; TCRdb gives TRBD1 as the D gene, but with no DNA this cannot be confirmed. The CDR3 sequence is 15 residues long. CDR3 region: CASSFDRRTNTEAFF.

V gene TRBV11-2 combines with J gene TRBJ2-3; absent DNA, TCRdb's TRBD1 call cannot be checked. The CDR3 consists of 16 residues. The germline CDR1 and CDR2 sequences are SGHAT and FQNNGV. CDR3 amino acids: CASSLVPQGLRNTQYF.

This sequence joins TRBV5-1 and TRBJ2-5; TCRdb returns TRBD1, unconfirmable since there is no DNA. Germline values: CDR1 SGHRS, CDR2 YFSETQ. CDR3 length equals 15 residues. The CDR3 loop is CASSRGQSIQETQYF.

The CDR3 region is CSVELAGQIYEQFF. This chain connects TRBV29-1 to TRBJ2-1; TCRdb indicates TRBD1, and absent DNA this call remains unverified. Germline V gives CDR1 SQVTM, CDR2 ANQGSEA. This CDR3 is built from 14 residues.

The chain combines TRBV29-1 with TRBJ1-1; as DNA is missing, the TRBD1 call by TCRdb cannot be tested. CDR3 length: 13 residues. Germline CDR1 reads SQVTM; CDR2 reads ANQGSEA. The CDR3: CSVAVGENAEAFF. Supplemented by reference TRBV29-1 and TRBJ1-1, the full variable domain reads SAVISQKPSRDICQRGTSLTIQCQVDSQVTMMFWYRQQPGQSLTLIATANQGSEATYESGFVIDKFPISRPNLTFSTLTVSNMSPEDSSIYLCSVAVGENAEAFFGQGTRLTVV.

CDR3 in amino acids: CASSQVGTGRPEAFF. The chain employs TRBV3-1 and TRBJ1-1; TCRdb's D call of TRBD1 is untestable without DNA. CDR3 length: 15 residues. Germline V gives CDR1 LGHDT, CDR2 YNNKEL (reference sequence).

This chain links TRBV4-2 with TRBJ2-3. The V gene's germline CDR1 is LGHNA and CDR2 YNFKEQ. This CDR3 has 15 amino acids. The CDR3 protein is CASSQEGDSTDTQYF.

This chain joins TRBV6-1 and TRBJ1-2; TCRdb's D call of TRBD1 is untestable without DNA. The length of the CDR3 is 15 residues. CDR1 is MNHNS and CDR2 is SASEGT in the germline V gene. The CDR3 reads CASTETRPQGRGYTF.

This chain connects TRBV6-2 or TRBV6-3 to TRBJ1-1; without DNA, the TCRdb call of TRBD1 cannot be checked. The CDR3 totals 17 residues. Germline V CDR1 and CDR2: MNHEY, SVGEGT. CDR3 region: CASSYSVGTGVNTEAFF.

The chain carries TRBV15 and TRBJ2-7; checking the TCRdb D call of TRBD1 is not possible without DNA. Germline V gene data show CDR1 as LNHNV and CDR2 as YYDKDF (reference sequence). This CDR3 spans 15 amino acids. CDR3 sequence: CATSRDISGAREQYF. Complete variable domain (other parts from reference TRBV15 and TRBJ2-7): DAMVIQNPRYQVTQFGKPVTLSCSQTLNHNVMYWYQQKSSQAPKLLFHYYDKDFNNEADTPDNFQSRRPNTSFCFLDIRSPGLGDTAMYLCATSRDISGAREQYFGPGTRLTVT.

The chain couples TRBV28 to TRBJ2-1; TCRdb's D call of TRBD2 is untestable without DNA. The V gene's germline CDR1 is MDHEN and CDR2 SYDVKM. CDR3 length equals 13 residues. CDR3 region: CASSPRGYNEQFF.

The CDR3 is CSALGQTPVVSNQPQHF. This chain joins TRBV20-1 and TRBJ1-5; the D call from TCRdb, TRBD1, cannot be confirmed without DNA. CDR1 is DFQATT and CDR2 is SNEGSKA in the germline V gene (reference sequence). The CDR3 loop spans 17 amino acids.